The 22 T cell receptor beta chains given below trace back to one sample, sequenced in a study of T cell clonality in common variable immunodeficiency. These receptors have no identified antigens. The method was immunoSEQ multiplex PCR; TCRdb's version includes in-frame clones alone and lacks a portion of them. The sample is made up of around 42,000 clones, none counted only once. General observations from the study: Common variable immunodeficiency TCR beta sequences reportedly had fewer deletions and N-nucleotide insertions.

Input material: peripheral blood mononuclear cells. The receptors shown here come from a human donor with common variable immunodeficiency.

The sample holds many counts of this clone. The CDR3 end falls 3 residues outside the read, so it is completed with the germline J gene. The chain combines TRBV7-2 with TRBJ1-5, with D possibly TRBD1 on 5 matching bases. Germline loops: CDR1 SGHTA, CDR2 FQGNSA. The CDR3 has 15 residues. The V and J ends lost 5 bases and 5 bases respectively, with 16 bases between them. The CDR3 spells CASSQGWGADQPQHF. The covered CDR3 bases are TGTGCCAGCAGCCAGGGTTGGGGCGCAGATCAGCCC. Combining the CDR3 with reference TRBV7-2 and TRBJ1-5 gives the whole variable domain GAGVSQSPSNKVTEKGKDVELRCDPISGHTALYWYRQSLGQGLEFLIYFQGNSAPDKSGLPSDRFSAERTGGSVSTLTIQRTQQEDSAVYLCASSQGWGADQPQHFGDGTRLSIL.

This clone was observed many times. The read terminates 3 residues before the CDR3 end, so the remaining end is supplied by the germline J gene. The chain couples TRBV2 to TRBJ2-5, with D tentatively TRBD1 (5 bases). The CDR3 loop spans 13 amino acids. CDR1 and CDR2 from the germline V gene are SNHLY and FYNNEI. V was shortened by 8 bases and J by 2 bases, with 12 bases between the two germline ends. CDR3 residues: CASGRQYQETQYF. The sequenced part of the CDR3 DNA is TGTGCCAGCGGACGACAGTATCAAGAGACC.

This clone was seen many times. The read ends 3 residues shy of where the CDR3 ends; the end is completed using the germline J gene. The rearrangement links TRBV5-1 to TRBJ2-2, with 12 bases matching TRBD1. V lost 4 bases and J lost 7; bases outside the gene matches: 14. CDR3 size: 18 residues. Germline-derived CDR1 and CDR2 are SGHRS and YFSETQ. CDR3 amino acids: CASSLNPGQGALDGELFF. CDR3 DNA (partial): TGCGCCAGCAGCCTAAATCCGGGACAGGGGGCGTTGGACGGGGAG.

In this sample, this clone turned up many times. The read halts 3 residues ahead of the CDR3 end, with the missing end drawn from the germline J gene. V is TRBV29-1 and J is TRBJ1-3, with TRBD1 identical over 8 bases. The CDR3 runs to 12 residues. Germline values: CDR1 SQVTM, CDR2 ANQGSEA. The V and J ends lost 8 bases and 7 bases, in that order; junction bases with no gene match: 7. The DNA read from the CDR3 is TGCAGCATCTACAGGGGGACGAACACC. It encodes CSIYRGTNT. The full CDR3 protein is CSIYRGTNTIYF.

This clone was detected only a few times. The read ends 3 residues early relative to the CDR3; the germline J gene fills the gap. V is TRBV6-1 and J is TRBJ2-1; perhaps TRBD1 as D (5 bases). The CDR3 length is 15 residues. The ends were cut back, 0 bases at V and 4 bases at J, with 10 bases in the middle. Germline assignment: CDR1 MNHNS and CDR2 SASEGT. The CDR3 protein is CASSEAGARYNEQFF. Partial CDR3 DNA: TGTGCCAGCAGTGAAGCAGGGGCCCGATACAATGAG.

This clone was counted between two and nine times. CDR3 bases read: TGTGCCAGCAGCTTACAGGGGAACACAGATACG. Amino acid sequence: CASSLQGNTDT. The whole CDR3 sequence is CASSLQGNTDTQYF. The rearrangement joins TRBV11-2 to TRBJ2-3; a weak D match, TRBD1 (6 bases). The CDR3 end falls 3 residues outside the read, so it is completed with the germline J gene. Trimming removed 2 bases from V and 2 bases from J, with 8 bases in between. CDR1 is SGHAT, CDR2 FQNNGV, per germline. The CDR3 contains 14 residues.

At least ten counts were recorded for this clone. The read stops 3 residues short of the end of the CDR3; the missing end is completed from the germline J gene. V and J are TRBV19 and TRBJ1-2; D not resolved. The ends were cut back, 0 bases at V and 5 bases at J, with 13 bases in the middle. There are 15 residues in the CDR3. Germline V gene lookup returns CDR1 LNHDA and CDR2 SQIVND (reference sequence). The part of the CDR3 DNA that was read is TGTGCCAGTAGTATAGATCTCCAGACTTCATATGGC. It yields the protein CASSIDLQTSYG. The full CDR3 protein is CASSIDLQTSYGYTF.

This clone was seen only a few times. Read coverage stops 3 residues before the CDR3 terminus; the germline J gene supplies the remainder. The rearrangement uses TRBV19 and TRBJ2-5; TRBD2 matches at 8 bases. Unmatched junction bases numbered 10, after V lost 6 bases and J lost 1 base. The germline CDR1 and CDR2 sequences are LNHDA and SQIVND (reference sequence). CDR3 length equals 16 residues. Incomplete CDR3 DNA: TGTGCCAGTAGCAGCAGGGGCGGGAGGTCCCAAGAGACC. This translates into CASSSRGGRSQET. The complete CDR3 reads CASSSRGGRSQETQYF.

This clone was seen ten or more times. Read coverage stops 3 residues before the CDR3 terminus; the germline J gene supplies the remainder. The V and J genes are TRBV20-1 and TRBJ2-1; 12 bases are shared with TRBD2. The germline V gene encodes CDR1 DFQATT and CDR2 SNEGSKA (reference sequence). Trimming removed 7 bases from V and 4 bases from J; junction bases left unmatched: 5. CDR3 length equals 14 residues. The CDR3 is CSVILAGGYNEQFF. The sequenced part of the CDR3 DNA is TGCAGTGTTATACTAGCGGGGGGATACAATGAG.

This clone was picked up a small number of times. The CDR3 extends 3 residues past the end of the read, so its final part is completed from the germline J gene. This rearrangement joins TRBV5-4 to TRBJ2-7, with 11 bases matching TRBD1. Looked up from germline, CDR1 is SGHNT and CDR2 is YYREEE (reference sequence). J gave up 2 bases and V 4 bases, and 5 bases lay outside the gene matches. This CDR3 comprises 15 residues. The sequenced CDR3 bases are TGTGCCAGCAGCCTAGGGACAGGGGGGACCTACGAG. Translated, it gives CASSLGTGGTYE. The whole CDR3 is CASSLGTGGTYEQYF. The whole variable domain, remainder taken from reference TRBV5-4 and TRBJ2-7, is ETGVTQSPTHLIKTRGQQVTLRCSSQSGHNTVSWYQQALGQGPQFIFQYYREEENGRGNFPPRFSGLQFPNYSSELNVNALELDDSALYLCASSLGTGGTYEQYFGPGTRLTVT.

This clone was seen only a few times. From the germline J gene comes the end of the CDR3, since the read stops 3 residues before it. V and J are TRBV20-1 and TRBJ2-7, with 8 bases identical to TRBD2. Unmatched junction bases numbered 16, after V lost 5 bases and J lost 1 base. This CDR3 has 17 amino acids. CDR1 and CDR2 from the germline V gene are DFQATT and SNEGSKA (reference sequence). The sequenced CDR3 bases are TGCAGTGCTTCCTCAGCGGGAGTGTTCGTGCCATCCTACGAG. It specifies CSASSAGVFVPSYE. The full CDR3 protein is CSASSAGVFVPSYEQYF.

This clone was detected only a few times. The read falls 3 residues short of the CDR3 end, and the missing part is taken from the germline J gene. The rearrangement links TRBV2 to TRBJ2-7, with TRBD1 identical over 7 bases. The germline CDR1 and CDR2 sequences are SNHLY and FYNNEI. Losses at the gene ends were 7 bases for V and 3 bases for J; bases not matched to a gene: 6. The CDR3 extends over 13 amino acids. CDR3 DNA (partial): TGTGCCAGCAACCGGGACAGAAACTACGAG. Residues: CASNRDRNYE. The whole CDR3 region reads CASNRDRNYEQYF.

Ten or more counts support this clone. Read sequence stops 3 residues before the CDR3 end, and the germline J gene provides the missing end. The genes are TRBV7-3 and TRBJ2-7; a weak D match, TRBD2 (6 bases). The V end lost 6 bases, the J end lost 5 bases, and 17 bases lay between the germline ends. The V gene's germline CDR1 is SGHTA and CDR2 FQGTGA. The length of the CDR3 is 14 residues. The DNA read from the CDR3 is TGTGCCAGCAGTCCGAAATGGGGGGACCACGAG. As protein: CASSPKWGDHE. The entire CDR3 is CASSPKWGDHEQYF.

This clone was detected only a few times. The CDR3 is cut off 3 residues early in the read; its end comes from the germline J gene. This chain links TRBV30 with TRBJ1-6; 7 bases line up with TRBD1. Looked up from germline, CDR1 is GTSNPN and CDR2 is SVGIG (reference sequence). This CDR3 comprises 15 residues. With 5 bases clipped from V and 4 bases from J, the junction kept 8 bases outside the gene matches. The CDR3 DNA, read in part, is TGTGCCTGGGAAGACAGGGACAAATATAATTCACCC. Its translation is CAWEDRDKYNSP. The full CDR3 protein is CAWEDRDKYNSPLHF. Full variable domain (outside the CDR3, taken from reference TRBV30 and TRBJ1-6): SQTIHQWPATLVQPVGSPLSLECTVEGTSNPNLYWYRQAAGRGLQLLFYSVGIGQISSEVPQNLSASRPQDRQFILSSKKLLLSDSGFYLCAWEDRDKYNSPLHFGNGTRLTVT.

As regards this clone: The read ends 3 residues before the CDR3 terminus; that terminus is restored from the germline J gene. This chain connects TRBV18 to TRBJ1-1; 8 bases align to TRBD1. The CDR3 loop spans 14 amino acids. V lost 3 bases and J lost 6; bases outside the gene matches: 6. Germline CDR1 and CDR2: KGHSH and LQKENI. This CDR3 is CASSPETGVAEAFF. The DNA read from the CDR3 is TGTGCCAGCTCACCTGAGACAGGGGTAGCTGAA.

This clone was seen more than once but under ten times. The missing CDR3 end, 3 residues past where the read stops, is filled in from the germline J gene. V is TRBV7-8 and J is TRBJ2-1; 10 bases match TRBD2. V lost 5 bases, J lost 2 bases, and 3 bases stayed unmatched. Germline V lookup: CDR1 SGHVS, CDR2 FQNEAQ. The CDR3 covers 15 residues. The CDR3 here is CASSQSGGAYNEQFF. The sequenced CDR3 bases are TGTGCCAGCAGCCAAAGCGGGGGGGCCTACAATGAG.

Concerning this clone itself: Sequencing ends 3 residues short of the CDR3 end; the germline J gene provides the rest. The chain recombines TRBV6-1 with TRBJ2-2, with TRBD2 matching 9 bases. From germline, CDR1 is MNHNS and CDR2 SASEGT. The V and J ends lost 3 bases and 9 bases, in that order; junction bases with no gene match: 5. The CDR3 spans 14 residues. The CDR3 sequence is CASSEASGARELFF. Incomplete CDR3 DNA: TGTGCCAGCAGTGAGGCTAGCGGGGCTAGGGAG.

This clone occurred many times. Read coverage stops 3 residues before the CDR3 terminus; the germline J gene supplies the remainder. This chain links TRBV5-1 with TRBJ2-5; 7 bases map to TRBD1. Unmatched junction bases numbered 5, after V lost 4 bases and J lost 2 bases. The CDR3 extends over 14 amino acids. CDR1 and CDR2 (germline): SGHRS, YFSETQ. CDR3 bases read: TGCGCCAGCAGCCTCGGACAGGCGCAAGAGACC. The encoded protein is CASSLGQAQET. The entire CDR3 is CASSLGQAQETQYF.

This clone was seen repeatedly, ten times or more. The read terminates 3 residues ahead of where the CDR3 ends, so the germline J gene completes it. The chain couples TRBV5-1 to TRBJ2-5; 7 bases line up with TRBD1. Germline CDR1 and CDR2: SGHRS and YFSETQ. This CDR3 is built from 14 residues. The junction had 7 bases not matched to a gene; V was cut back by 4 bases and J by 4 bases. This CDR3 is CASSTGQLRETQYF. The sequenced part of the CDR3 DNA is TGCGCCAGCAGCACGGGACAGCTCCGAGAGACC.

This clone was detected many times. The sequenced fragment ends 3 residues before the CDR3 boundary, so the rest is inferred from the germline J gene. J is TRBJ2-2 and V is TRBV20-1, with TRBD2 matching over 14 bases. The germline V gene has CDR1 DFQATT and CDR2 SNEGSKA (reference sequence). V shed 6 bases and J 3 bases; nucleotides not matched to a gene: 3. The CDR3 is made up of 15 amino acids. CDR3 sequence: CSARTSGRHTGELFF. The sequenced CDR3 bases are TGCAGTGCGCGGACTAGCGGGAGGCACACCGGGGAG.

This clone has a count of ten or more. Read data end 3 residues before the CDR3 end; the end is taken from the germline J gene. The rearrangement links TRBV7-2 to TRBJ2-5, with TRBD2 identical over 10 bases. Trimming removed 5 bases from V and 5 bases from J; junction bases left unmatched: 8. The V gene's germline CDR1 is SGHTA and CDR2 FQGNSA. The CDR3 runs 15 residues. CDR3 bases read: TGTGCCAGCAGCGCCCAGCGGGGGGGCGGGGAGACC. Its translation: CASSAQRGGGET. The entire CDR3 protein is CASSAQRGGGETQYF. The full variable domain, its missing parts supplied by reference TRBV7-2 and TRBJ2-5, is GAGVSQSPSNKVTEKGKDVELRCDPISGHTALYWYRQSLGQGLEFLIYFQGNSAPDKSGLPSDRFSAERTGGSVSTLTIQRTQQEDSAVYLCASSAQRGGGETQYFGPGTRLLVL.

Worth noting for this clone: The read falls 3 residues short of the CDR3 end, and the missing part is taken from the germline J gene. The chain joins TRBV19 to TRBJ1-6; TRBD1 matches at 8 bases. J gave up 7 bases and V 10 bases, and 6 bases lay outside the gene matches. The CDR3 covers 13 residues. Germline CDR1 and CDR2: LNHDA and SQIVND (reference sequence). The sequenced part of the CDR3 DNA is TGTGCCACCAGACAGGGGTGGAATTCACCC. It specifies CATRQGWNSP. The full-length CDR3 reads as CATRQGWNSPLHF.